The 6 T cell receptor beta chains reported below all come from one sample, sequenced in a study of blood T cell repertoires in COVID-19. The protocol was immunoSEQ multiplex PCR, while the TCRdb copy is restricted to in-frame clones and leaves out a portion. The sample holds 60,000 or so clones, just under 80% seen once. The sequenced sample was peripheral blood. The receptors derive from a human donor in a cohort sampled during active COVID-19.

The gene calls are TRBV7-9 and TRBJ1-1; maybe TRBD1 (5 bases). Between the trimmed V and J ends, which lost 4 bases and 8 bases, there was a span of 11 bases. Germline CDR1 reads SEHNR; CDR2 reads FQNEAQ (reference sequence). This CDR3 comprises 12 residues. CDR3 bases: TGTGCCAGCAGCTCCAGGGCCCGAGAAGCTTTCTTT. Encoded protein: CASSSRAREAFF.

The chain is built from TRBV6-5 and TRBJ2-6; TRBD2 might be the D (6 bases). The CDR3 sequence is 15 residues long. From germline, CDR1 is MNHEY and CDR2 SVGAGI. V was trimmed by 6 bases and J by 1 base, leaving 10 bases between them. As DNA, the CDR3 is TGTGCCAGCAGGACGACTAGTTCTGGGGCCAACGTCCTGACTTTC. Its translation is CASRTTSSGANVLTF.

This clone showed up just a few times. The germline gene is not matched at one end of the junction; a read error may be the cause. CDR3 protein: CAGGSYNEQFF. In nucleotides, the CDR3 is TGTGCGGGCGGGAGCTACAATGAGCAGTTCTTC. The V and J genes are TRBV20-1 and TRBJ2-1; 7 bases agree with TRBD2. The CDR3 extends over 11 amino acids. Per germline, CDR1 DFQATT and CDR2 SNEGSKA (reference sequence).

The rearrangement links TRBV5-8 to TRBJ2-7, with D hard to call. CDR1 and CDR2 from the germline V gene are SGHTS and YDEGEE. V dropped 5 bases and J dropped 4 bases, with 7 bases sitting between them. This CDR3 has 11 amino acids. The DNA of the CDR3 is TGTGCCAGCAGTTACTATTACGAGCAGTACTTC. Protein sequence: CASSYYYEQYF. Based on the CDR3 plus reference TRBV5-8 and TRBJ2-7, the full variable domain is EAGVTQSPTHLIKTRGQQATLRCSPISGHTSVYWYQQALGLGLQFLLWYDEGEERNRGNFPPRFSGRQFPNYSSELNVNALELEDSALYLCASSYYYEQYFGPGTRLTVT.

The chain links TRBV11-2 to TRBJ2-7; 10 bases line up with TRBD2. J lost 1 base, V lost 1 base, and 10 bases had no gene match. The CDR3 runs 18 residues. Germline CDR1 reads SGHAT; CDR2 reads FQNNGV. The CDR3 reads CASSLGGASGRWSYEQYF. CDR3 DNA sequence: TGTGCCAGCAGCTTAGGGGGGGCTAGCGGGAGATGGTCCTACGAGCAGTACTTC.

This clone was seen a handful of times. V usage is TRBV9 and J usage is TRBJ2-3; 9 bases fit TRBD1. Germline V gene data show CDR1 as SGDLS and CDR2 as YYNGEE. The CDR3 contains 15 residues. Unmatched junction bases numbered 6, after V lost 1 base and J lost 6 bases. CDR3 sequence (DNA): TGTGCCAGCAGCGTATACGGACAGGGGAGGGATACGCAGTATTTT. Translating it yields CASSVYGQGRDTQYF. Full variable domain (rest looked up from reference TRBV9 and TRBJ2-3): DSGVTQTPKHLITATGQRVTLRCSPRSGDLSVYWYQQSLDQGLQFLIQYYNGEERAKGNILERFSAQQFPDLHSELNLSSLELGDSALYFCASSVYGQGRDTQYFGPGTRLTVL.